This TCR beta chain was sequenced in a study of OX40 agonist ivuxolimab in advanced cancers. The table came from immunoSEQ multiplex PCR; TCRdb's copy has only in-frame clones and leaves some out. This sample has 25,000 to 35,000 clones, with more than 70% found just once. Between the trimmed V and J ends, which lost 6 bases and 3 bases, there was a span of 15 bases. Germline CDR1 reads MDHEN; CDR2 reads SYDVKM. The CDR3 totals 14 residues. People who had autoimmune disease history or systemic immunosuppression were excluded. The investigators sampled blood at baseline, at cycle 4 day 1, and at cycle 7 day 1.

The source of this sequence is an adult with an advanced solid tumor such as melanoma, head and neck, liver or kidney cancer. This sequence joins TRBV28 and TRBJ2-7; no clear D. The material sequenced was CD4+ or CD8+ T cells sorted from blood, taken in a trial of the OX40 agonist ivuxolimab. CDR3 sequence: CASRPVTVFYEQYF. The CDR3 coding sequence is TGTGCCAGCAGACCCGTTACAGTTTTCTACGAGCAGTACTTC.